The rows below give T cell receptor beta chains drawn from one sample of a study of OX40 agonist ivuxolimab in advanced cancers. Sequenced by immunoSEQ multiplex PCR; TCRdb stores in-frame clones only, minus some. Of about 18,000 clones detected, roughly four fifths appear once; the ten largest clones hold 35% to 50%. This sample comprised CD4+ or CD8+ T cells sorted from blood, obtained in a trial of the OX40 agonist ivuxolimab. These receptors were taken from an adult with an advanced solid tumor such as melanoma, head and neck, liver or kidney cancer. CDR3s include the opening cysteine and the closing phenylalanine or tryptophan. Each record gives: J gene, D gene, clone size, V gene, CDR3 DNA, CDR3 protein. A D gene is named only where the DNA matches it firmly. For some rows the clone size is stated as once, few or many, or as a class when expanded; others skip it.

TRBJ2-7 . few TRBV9 TGTGCCAGCAGCCAAGAGGGGACCGATATCTACGAGCAGTACTTC CASSQEGTDIYEQYF
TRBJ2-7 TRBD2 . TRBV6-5 TGTGCCAGCAGTCGCGGGGGAGAAGCCTACGAGCAGTACTTC CASSRGGEAYEQYF
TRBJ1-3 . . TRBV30 TGTGCCTGGAGTGTGGTCGGGATGGGAAACACCATATATTTT CAWSVVGMGNTIYF
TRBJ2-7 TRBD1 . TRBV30 TGTGCCTGGGAGGGACAGACCTACGAGCAGTACTTC CAWEGQTYEQYF
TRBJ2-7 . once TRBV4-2 TGTGCCAGCAGCCAAGATGCAGACAGGAGGGTTTACGAGCAGTACTTC CASSQDADRRVYEQYF
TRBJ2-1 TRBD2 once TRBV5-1 TGCGCCACCAAAGAGGGGACTAGCGGGGGATTCTACAATGAGCAGTTCTTC CATKEGTSGGFYNEQFF
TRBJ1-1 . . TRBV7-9 TGTGCCAGCAGCTTTGGTACTGAAGCTTTCTTT CASSFGTEAFF
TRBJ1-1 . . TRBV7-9 TGTGCCAGCAGCCCGGCGGTGGGTAACACTGAAGCTTTCTTT CASSPAVGNTEAFF
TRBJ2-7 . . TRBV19 TGTGCCAGTAGTAATTGGGACACGGGACTATCCTACGAGCAGTACTTC CASSNWDTGLSYEQYF
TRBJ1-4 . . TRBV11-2 TGTGCCAGCAGCTTAGAGGGGGGCGAAAAACTGTTTTTT CASSLEGGEKLFF
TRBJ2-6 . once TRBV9 TGTGCCAGCAGCGGGCCACCCTCGGTCGACTCTGGGGCCAACGTCCTGACTTTC CASSGPPSVDSGANVLTF
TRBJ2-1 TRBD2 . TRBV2 TGTGCCAGCAGTGAGGGGGGGGGCTCCTACAATGAGCAGTTCTTC CASSEGGGSYNEQFF
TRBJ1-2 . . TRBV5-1 TGCGCCAGCAGCCAAGCCCGGGGGGCTCTGAGGGACTACACCTTC CASSQARGALRDYTF
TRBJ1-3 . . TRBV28 TGTGCCAGCAGTTGGGGAACTGGAAACACCATATATTTT CASSWGTGNTIYF
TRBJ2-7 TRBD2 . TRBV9 TGTGCCAGCAGCGTAGCGGCCGGGGGGTCCTACGAGCAGTACTTC CASSVAAGGSYEQYF
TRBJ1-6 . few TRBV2 TGTGCCAGCACGCGGGGCTCCTATAATTCACCCCTCCACTTT CASTRGSYNSPLHF
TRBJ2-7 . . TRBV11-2 TGTGCCAGCAGCCTAGGGTTGGACTACGAGCAGTACTTC CASSLGLDYEQYF
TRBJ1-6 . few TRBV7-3 TGTGCCAGCTCTTCGCTGGGCCATAAATATAATTCACCCCTCCACTTT CASSSLGHKYNSPLHF
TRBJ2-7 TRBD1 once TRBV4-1 TGCGCCAGCAGCCACGGACAGGGCCACTCCTACGAGCAGTACTTC CASSHGQGHSYEQYF
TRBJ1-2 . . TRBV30 TGTGCCTGGAGTGACGGGTCCCACTATGGCTACACCTTC CAWSDGSHYGYTF
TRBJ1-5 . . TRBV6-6 TGTGCCAGCAGCCGCGATGCCATAGCCCAGCATTTT CASSRDAIAQHF
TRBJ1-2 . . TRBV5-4 TGTGCCAGCAGCCCAGGACATCCCTATAGTAACTATGGCTACACCTTC CASSPGHPYSNYGYTF
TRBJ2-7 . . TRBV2 TGTGCCAGCAGTTTTACCTACGAGCAGTACTTC CASSFTYEQYF
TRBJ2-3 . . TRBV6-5 TGTGCCAGCAGTTACTCGGCTAGCACAGATACGCAGTATTTT CASSYSASTDTQYF